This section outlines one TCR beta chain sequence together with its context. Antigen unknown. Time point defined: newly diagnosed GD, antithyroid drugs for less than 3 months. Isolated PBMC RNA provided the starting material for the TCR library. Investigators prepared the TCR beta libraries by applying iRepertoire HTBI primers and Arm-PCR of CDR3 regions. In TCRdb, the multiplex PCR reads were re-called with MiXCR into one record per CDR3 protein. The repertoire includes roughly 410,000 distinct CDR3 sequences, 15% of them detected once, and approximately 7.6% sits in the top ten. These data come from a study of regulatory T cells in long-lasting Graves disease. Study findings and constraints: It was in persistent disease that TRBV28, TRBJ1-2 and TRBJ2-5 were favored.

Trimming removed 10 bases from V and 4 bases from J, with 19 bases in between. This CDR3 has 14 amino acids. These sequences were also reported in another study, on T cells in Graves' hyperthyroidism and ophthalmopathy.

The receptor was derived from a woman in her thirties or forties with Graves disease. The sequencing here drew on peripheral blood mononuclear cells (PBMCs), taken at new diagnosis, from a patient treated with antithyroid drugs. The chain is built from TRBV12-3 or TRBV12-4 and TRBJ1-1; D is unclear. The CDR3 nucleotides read TGTGCCACAGCCGGGCAATCGCCCTCCACTGAAGCTTTCTTT. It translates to CATAGQSPSTEAFF.